The 22 T cell receptor beta chains in this list originate from one sample, sequenced in a study of CD8+CD57+ T cells in acquired aplastic anemia listed by TCRdb under 2018. This sample was sequenced with an Illumina HiSeq 2000. TCR beta VDJ combination and CDR3 sequence profiling used genomic DNA as the template. Through fastp at Q25 and MiXCR, TCRdb rebuilt clones from the public reads, retaining in-frame beta chains. For every CDR3 protein sequence, its rows merge into one entry that carries the most common genes and DNA. This sample is represented by under 200,000 distinct CDR3 sequences; 60% to 70% of them were singletons. The ten biggest clones cover under 60% of the sample. What was sequenced was sorted CD4+, CD8+, or CD8+CD57+ T cells (not recorded which) from PBMCs. The source is a human donor in good health.

The chain is built from TRBV7-3 and TRBJ2-7; TRBD1 or TRBD2 may be the D gene (5 bases each). The length of the CDR3 is 12 residues. Germline-derived CDR1 and CDR2 are SGHTA and FQGTGA. V shed 3 bases and J shed 7 bases, with 10 bases lying between them. The CDR3 reads CASSLGTGEQYF. CDR3 coding DNA: TGTGCCAGCAGCTTGGGGACGGGAGAGCAGTACTTC.

The V and J genes are TRBV20-1 and TRBJ1-3, with D possibly being TRBD1 (6 bases). Per the germline V gene, CDR1 is DFQATT and CDR2 is SNEGSKA (reference sequence). The CDR3 runs 17 residues. V was trimmed by 0 bases and J by 0 bases, leaving 15 bases between them. This chain's CDR3 is CSARDPRGSYSGNTIYF. CDR3 DNA: TGCAGTGCTAGAGACCCCAGGGGTTCTTACTCTGGAAACACCATATATTTT.

The CDR3 spells CASSAASSGTGYNEQYF. The CDR3 nucleotides are TGTGCCAGTAGTGCCGCCTCCTCCGGGACAGGGTACAACGAGCAGTACTTC. The chain uses TRBV19 and TRBJ2-7, with TRBD1 matching 9 bases. There are 17 residues in the CDR3. J gave up 5 bases and V 5 bases, and 16 bases lay outside the gene matches. Germline assignment: CDR1 LNHDA and CDR2 SQIVND (reference sequence).

The gene calls are TRBV6-6 and TRBJ2-7; D may match TRBD1 or TRBD2 (5 bases each). Germline V lookup: CDR1 MNHNY, CDR2 SVGAGI (reference sequence). CDR3 length: 14 residues. Trimming cost V 6 bases and J 3 bases, with 15 bases left between them. CDR3 DNA: TGTGCCAGCAGAACGGGACCTCCTGGCTACGAGCAGTACTTC. Translation gives CASRTGPPGYEQYF.

The chain has TRBV29-1 and TRBJ2-1, with 14 positions matching TRBD2. The length of the CDR3 is 15 residues. With V trimmed by 8 bases and J by 4 bases, 7 bases remained unmatched. Germline V gene data show CDR1 as SQVTM and CDR2 as ANQGSEA. The CDR3 coding sequence is TGCAGCTACTCCGGGACTAGCGGGAGTTACAATGAGCAGTTCTTC. Translating it yields CSYSGTSGSYNEQFF.

The chain combines TRBV19 with TRBJ2-1; 8 nucleotides line up with TRBD1. The CDR3 is 15 residues long. The V gene end was trimmed by 8 bases and the J gene end by 8 bases; junction bases not matched to a gene: 14. The germline CDR1 and CDR2 sequences are LNHDA and SQIVND (reference sequence). CDR3 sequence (DNA): TGTGCCAGTTCCGAACCGGGACAGGTTTTGCATGAGCAGTTCTTC. It yields the protein CASSEPGQVLHEQFF.

V usage is TRBV24-1 and J usage is TRBJ1-5; TRBD1 matches 7 bases. V shed 5 bases and J 5 bases; nucleotides not matched to a gene: 11. The CDR3 has 16 residues. In germline, CDR1 is KGHDR, CDR2 SFDVKD. DNA for the CDR3: TGTGCCACCAGTGGACCCGGGACAGCACCCTATCAGCCCCAGCATTTT. Protein: CATSGPGTAPYQPQHF.

This clonotype occurred many times. This chain joins TRBV9 and TRBJ1-2; 8 nucleotides match TRBD1. The CDR3 extends over 16 amino acids. CDR1 SGDLS and CDR2 YYNGEE come from the germline V gene. The V and J ends lost 4 bases and 0 bases, in that order; junction bases with no gene match: 8. The CDR3 loop is CASSIGQGPANYGYTF. The CDR3 region has the DNA TGTGCCAGCAGCATAGGACAGGGCCCAGCTAACTATGGCTACACCTTC. The complete variable domain, with remaining parts taken from reference TRBV9 and TRBJ1-2, reads DSGVTQTPKHLITATGQRVTLRCSPRSGDLSVYWYQQSLDQGLQFLIQYYNGEERAKGNILERFSAQQFPDLHSELNLSSLELGDSALYFCASSIGQGPANYGYTFGSGTRLTVV.

This chain connects TRBV20-1 to TRBJ2-5; 9 bases match TRBD1. Germline V CDR1 and CDR2: DFQATT, SNEGSKA (reference sequence). V lost 4 bases and J lost 10; bases outside the gene matches: 4. The CDR3 is 11 residues long. The CDR3 reads CSATWTGDQYF. In DNA form, the CDR3 reads TGCAGTGCTACCTGGACAGGGGACCAGTACTTC.

This clonotype was seen ten or more times. The CDR3 spells CSARAVAGASYEQYF. As DNA, the CDR3 is TGCAGTGCTAGGGCCGTGGCGGGGGCCTCCTACGAGCAGTACTTC. The chain couples TRBV20-1 to TRBJ2-7, with TRBD2 as a possible D gene (7 bases). Germline V CDR1 and CDR2: DFQATT, SNEGSKA (reference sequence). V lost 3 bases and J 0 bases, leaving 15 bases between the germline ends. This CDR3 is 15 amino acids long.

This clonotype was detected ten times or more. The chain uses TRBV6-1 and TRBJ2-5; TRBD2 agrees at 11 bases. V lost 4 bases, J lost 0 bases, and 4 bases stayed unmatched. This CDR3 comprises 16 residues. Per the germline V gene, CDR1 is MNHNS and CDR2 is SASEGT. Written as DNA, the CDR3 is TGTGCCAGCAGTGGCGGGACTAGCGGCTACCAAGAGACCCAGTACTTC. It translates to CASSGGTSGYQETQYF.

The gene calls are TRBV28 and TRBJ2-3, with TRBD2 identical over 7 bases. The CDR3 length is 14 residues. V lost 7 bases, J lost 2 bases, and 6 bases stayed unmatched. The V gene's germline CDR1 is MDHEN and CDR2 SYDVKM. The CDR3, as DNA: TGTGCCAGCAACGAGCGGGGTCCCACAGATACGCAGTATTTT. Translation gives CASNERGPTDTQYF.

This chain connects TRBV28 to TRBJ1-3; 7 bases agree with TRBD1. Germline V CDR1 and CDR2: MDHEN, SYDVKM. There are 18 residues in the CDR3. The ends lost 1 base at V and 8 bases at J; junction bases unmatched: 17. The CDR3 coding sequence is TGTGCCAGCAGTTTATTGCGTGCCCGAGATGACAGGGAATACACCATATATTTT. Encoded protein: CASSLLRARDDREYTIYF.

This chain uses TRBV19 with TRBJ1-5; possible D gene TRBD1, 6 bases. Trimming cost V 9 bases and J 4 bases, with 19 bases left between them. Per germline, CDR1 LNHDA and CDR2 SQIVND (reference sequence). CDR3 size: 15 residues. This CDR3 reads CASSLGAGRNQPQHF. The CDR3 DNA is TGTGCCAGCAGCTTGGGGGCAGGGCGGAATCAGCCCCAGCATTTT.

The chain recombines TRBV25-1 with TRBJ1-2; a weak D match, TRBD1 (5 bases). This CDR3 region has 14 residues. Germline CDR1 MGHDK, CDR2 SYGVNS. V was shortened by 2 bases and J by 7 bases, with 14 bases between the two germline ends. The CDR3 loop is CASSEGAGGSGYTF. The CDR3 nucleotides are TGTGCCAGCAGTGAAGGGGCCGGGGGTAGTGGCTACACCTTC.

This chain links TRBV29-1 with TRBJ1-3; D is possibly TRBD1 (6 bases). Germline lookup yields CDR1 SQVTM and CDR2 ANQGSEA. CDR3 length: 14 amino acids. V shed 6 bases and J shed 0 bases, with 12 bases lying between them. For the CDR3, the DNA is TGCAGCGTGGAGGACAGCAACTCTGGAAACACCATATATTTT. It yields the protein CSVEDSNSGNTIYF.

This clonotype was recorded once. The chain couples TRBV7-9 to TRBJ1-2; D remains ambiguous. This CDR3 has 15 amino acids. V shed 4 bases and J shed 7 bases, with 19 bases lying between them. Germline CDR1 SEHNR, CDR2 FQNEAQ (reference sequence). The CDR3 loop is CASSSGGAPGSGYTF. The CDR3 nucleotides are TGTGCCAGCAGCTCCGGTGGCGCGCCAGGTAGTGGCTACACCTTC.

This clonotype showed up many times. The V call is TRBV5-8, the J call TRBJ2-7; 14 bases align to TRBD2. The germline V gene has CDR1 SGHTS and CDR2 YDEGEE. V dropped 4 bases and J dropped 2; count of bases not matched to a gene: 8. There are 17 residues in the CDR3. The CDR3 nucleotides read TGTGCCAGCAGCGAGCCGGGACTAGCGGGAGCAGCCTACGAGCAGTACTTC. It encodes CASSEPGLAGAAYEQYF.

This clonotype has only one observation. The chain combines TRBV20-1 with TRBJ2-7; D is unresolved. This CDR3 comprises 15 residues. CDR1 and CDR2 (germline): DFQATT, SNEGSKA (reference sequence). The V gene lost 3 bases and the J gene lost 3 bases, with 18 bases spanning the gap. The CDR3 is CSARLLVNLGYEQYF. The CDR3 coding sequence is TGCAGTGCTAGGCTTCTAGTGAACCTCGGCTACGAGCAGTACTTC.

The rearrangement links TRBV7-8 to TRBJ1-4; D may be TRBD1 (5 bases). This CDR3 contains 14 residues. With 5 bases removed from V and 8 bases from J, the gap between germline ends came to 15 bases. Germline V CDR1 and CDR2: SGHVS, FQNEAQ. CDR3 sequence reads: CASSQRGVNEKLFF. For the CDR3, the DNA is TGTGCCAGCAGCCAAAGGGGTGTAAACGAAAAACTGTTTTTT.

The rearrangement links TRBV20-1 to TRBJ2-1; 12 bases agree with TRBD2. Looked up from germline, CDR1 is DFQATT and CDR2 is SNEGSKA (reference sequence). The V gene end was trimmed by 4 bases and the J gene end by 7 bases; junction bases not matched to a gene: 8. This CDR3 is 15 amino acids long. The CDR3 nucleotides read TGCAGTGCTAACGGCCCTAGCGGGAGGGCAAATGAGCAGTTCTTC. Translated: CSANGPSGRANEQFF.

The chain links TRBV20-1 to TRBJ1-5; the D is unclear. The length of the CDR3 is 13 residues. Trimming stripped 2 bases from V and 9 bases from J, with 14 bases between. Germline V gives CDR1 DFQATT, CDR2 SNEGSKA (reference sequence). The CDR3 protein is CSARIGVMGPQHF. The CDR3 coding sequence is TGCAGTGCTAGAATCGGGGTAATGGGGCCCCAGCATTTT.